This paragraph covers one T cell receptor (beta chain) sequence. The antigen remains unidentified. The sort gate was single viable CD3+CD4+CD8-CD45RO+ cells for memory CD4+ T cells. Serum IgG to CMV pp150, pp28, p38 and p52 defined serostatus. This CDR3 has 16 amino acids. Germline assignment: CDR1 SGHAT and CDR2 FQNNGV. V was pared by 5 bases and J by 3 bases, with 19 bases between. The data are from a study of memory CD4+ T cells and cytomegalovirus serostatus. Study results and caveats: Of around 160 reported CMV TCRbeta sequences, under 70 were found in memory CD4+ repertoires.

Sequencing used immunoSEQ multiplex PCR; TCRdb keeps in-frame clones, though not all of them. The data contain roughly 64,000 clones, around 77% of them seen just once; the ten biggest clones take up 0.88%. Sequencing was done on a sample of memory CD4+ T cells from blood. The clonotype comes from an adult in good health and CMV-seronegative. This sequence joins TRBV11-2 and TRBJ1-2; the D gene is possibly TRBD1 (5 bases). The CDR3 spells CASSPMIGGPDYGYTF. CDR3 coding DNA: TGTGCCAGCAGCCCGATGATTGGGGGTCCTGACTATGGCTACACCTTC. The whole variable domain, filled in from reference TRBV11-2 and TRBJ1-2, reads EAGVAQSPRYKIIEKRQSVAFWCNPISGHATLYWYQQILGQGPKLLIQFQNNGVVDDSQLPKDRFSAERLKGVDSTLKIQPAKLEDSAVYLCASSPMIGGPDYGYTFGSGTRLTVV.